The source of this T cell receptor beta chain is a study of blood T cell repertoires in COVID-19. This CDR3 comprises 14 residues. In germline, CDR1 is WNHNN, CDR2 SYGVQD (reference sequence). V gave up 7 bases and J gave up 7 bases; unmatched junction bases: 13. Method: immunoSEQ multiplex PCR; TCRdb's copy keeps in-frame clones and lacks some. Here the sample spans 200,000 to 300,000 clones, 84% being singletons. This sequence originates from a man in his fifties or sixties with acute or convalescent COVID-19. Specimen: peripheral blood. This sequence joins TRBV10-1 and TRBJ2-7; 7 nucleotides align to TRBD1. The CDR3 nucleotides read TGCGCCAGCAAGGATGGAGACAGGGCGAGAGAGCAGTACTTC. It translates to CASKDGDRAREQYF.